This TCR beta chain derives from a study of T cells in Graves' hyperthyroidism and ophthalmopathy. From RNA transcripts, TCR beta CDR3 regions were amplified. A first-round RT-PCR of the TCR CDR3 used the HTBI primer set. TCRdb re-analysed the multiplex PCR reads in MiXCR, keeping a single row per CDR3 protein. This sample has 250,000 to 300,000 distinct CDR3 sequences, with roughly 20% found just once. CDR1 is LNHDA and CDR2 is SQIVND in the germline V gene (reference sequence). The CDR3 is 15 residues long. Between the trimmed V and J ends, which lost 3 bases and 3 bases, there was a span of 12 bases.

The TCR comes from a man over 45 with Graves' ophthalmopathy. The V and J genes are TRBV19 and TRBJ2-1, with unresolved D. The sample comprised blood. For the CDR3, the DNA is TGTGCCAGTAGTATTTCTCGTAGTAGCTACAATGAGCAGTTCTTC. Protein product: CASSISRSSYNEQFF.